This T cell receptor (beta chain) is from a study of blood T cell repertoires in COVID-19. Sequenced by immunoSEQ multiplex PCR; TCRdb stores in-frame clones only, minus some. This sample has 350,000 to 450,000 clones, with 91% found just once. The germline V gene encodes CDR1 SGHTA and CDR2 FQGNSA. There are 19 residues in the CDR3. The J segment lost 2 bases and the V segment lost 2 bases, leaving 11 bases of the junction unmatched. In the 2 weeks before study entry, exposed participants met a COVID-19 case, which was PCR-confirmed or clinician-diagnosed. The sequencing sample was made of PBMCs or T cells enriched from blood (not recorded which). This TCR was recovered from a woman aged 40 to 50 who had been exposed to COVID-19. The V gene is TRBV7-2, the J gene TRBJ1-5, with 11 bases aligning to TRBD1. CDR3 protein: CASSLRAGTGGRGNQPQHF. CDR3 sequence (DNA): TGTGCCAGCAGCTTAAGGGCCGGGACAGGGGGGCGGGGCAATCAGCCCCAGCATTTT. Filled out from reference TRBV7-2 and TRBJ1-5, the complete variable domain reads GAGVSQSPSNKVTEKGKDVELRCDPISGHTALYWYRQSLGQGLEFLIYFQGNSAPDKSGLPSDRFSAERTGGSVSTLTIQRTQQEDSAVYLCASSLRAGTGGRGNQPQHFGDGTRLSIL.